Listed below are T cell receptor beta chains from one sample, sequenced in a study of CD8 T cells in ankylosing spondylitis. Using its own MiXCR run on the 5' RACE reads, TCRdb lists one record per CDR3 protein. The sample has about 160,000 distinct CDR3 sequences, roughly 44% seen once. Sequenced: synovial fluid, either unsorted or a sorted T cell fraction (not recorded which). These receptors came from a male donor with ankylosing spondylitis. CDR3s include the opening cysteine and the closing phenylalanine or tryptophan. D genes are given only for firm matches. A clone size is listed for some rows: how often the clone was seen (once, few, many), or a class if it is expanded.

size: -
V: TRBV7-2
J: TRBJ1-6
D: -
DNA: TGTGCCAGCAGCTTAGTACTGCGCCGTAATTCACCCCTCCACTTT
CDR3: CASSLVLRRNSPLHF

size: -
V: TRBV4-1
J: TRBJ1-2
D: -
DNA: TGCGCCAGCAGCCAAGATGAGCAGACCCTGTTTTATCGGAACTATGGCTACACCTTC
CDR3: CASSQDEQTLFYRNYGYTF

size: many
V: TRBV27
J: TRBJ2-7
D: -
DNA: TGTGCCAGCAGTTTCTCCAGGGATGGATCCTACGAGCAGTACTTC
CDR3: CASSFSRDGSYEQYF

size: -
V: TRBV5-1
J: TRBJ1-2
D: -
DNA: TGCGCCAGCAGCTTGCTTGGGGCCTATGGCTACACCTTC
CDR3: CASSLLGAYGYTF

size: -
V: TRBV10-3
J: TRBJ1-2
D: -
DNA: TGTGCCATCAGTGAGATGGCAGGGCTTGATGGCTACACCTTC
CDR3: CAISEMAGLDGYTF

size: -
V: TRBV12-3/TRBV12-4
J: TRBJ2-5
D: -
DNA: TGTGCCAGCAGGATAGGGGACGAGACCCAGTACTTC
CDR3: CASRIGDETQYF

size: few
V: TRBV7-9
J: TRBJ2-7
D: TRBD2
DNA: TGTGCCAGCAGTTCGACTAGCGGGTCCGGTCGGTACGAGCAGTACTTC
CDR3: CASSSTSGSGRYEQYF

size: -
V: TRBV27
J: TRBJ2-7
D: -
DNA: TGTGCCAGCAGCCATAACCTCGGGACTCGCGCCTACGAGCAGTACTTC
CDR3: CASSHNLGTRAYEQYF

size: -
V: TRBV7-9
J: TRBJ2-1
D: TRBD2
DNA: TGTGCCAGCAAGGGCGGGGGGGGCTACAATGAGCAGTTCTTC
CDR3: CASKGGGGYNEQFF

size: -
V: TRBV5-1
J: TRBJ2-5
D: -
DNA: TGCGCCAGCAGCTTGTACTCCCCGGGGAAGACCCAGTACTTC
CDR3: CASSLYSPGKTQYF

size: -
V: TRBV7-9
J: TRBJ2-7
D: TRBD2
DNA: TGTGCCAGCAGCTACCCGGGGGGACTAGCGGGAGACCTCGAGCAGTACTTC
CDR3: CASSYPGGLAGDLEQYF

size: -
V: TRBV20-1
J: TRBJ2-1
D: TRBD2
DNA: TGCAGTGCTAGAGATAGGACTAGCGGGACCGGTGAGCAGTTCTTC
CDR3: CSARDRTSGTGEQFF

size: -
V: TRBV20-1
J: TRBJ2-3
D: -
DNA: TGCAGTGCTAGCCGAGGGCGTAGCACAGATACGCAGTATTTT
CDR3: CSASRGRSTDTQYF

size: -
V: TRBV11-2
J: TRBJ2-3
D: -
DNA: TGTGCCAGCAGCTCCGGAGGGGCGGGACCCCCCACAGATACGCAGTATTTT
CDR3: CASSSGGAGPPTDTQYF

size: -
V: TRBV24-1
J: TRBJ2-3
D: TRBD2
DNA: TGTGCCACCAGTGATCCGACTAGCGGCACAGATACGCAGTATTTT
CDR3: CATSDPTSGTDTQYF